Below are 14 T cell receptor beta chains sequenced from a single sample in a study of blood T cell repertoires in COVID-19. Sequenced by immunoSEQ multiplex PCR; TCRdb stores in-frame clones only, minus some. The sample carries fewer than 200,000 clones, 76% recorded once. Sequencing was performed on peripheral blood. Receptors originate from a woman in her 50s with active or convalescent COVID-19.

This clone was recorded a few times. Other DNA sequences of this sample code for an identical CDR3. This chain uses TRBV4-3 with TRBJ1-2, with unresolved D. The CDR3 length is 15 residues. V was pared by 0 bases and J by 3 bases, with 11 bases between. Germline values: CDR1 LGHNA, CDR2 YSLEER. CDR3: CASSQDRGSDYGYTF. The CDR3 bases are TGCGCCAGCAGCCAAGATAGAGGTTCGGACTATGGCTACACCTTC.

The table lists this clone with a few counts. The chain employs TRBV6-6 and TRBJ1-1; no firm D call. The CDR3 extends over 12 amino acids. V was shortened by 10 bases and J by 1 base, with 10 bases between the two germline ends. CDR1 is MNHNY, CDR2 SVGAGI, per germline (reference sequence). CDR3 residues: CATTSGNTEAFF. CDR3 nucleotide sequence: TGTGCCACTACTTCGGGGAACACTGAAGCTTTCTTT.

J is TRBJ2-7 and V is TRBV18; the D gene is possibly TRBD1 (5 bases). The germline CDR1 and CDR2 sequences are KGHSH and LQKENI. This CDR3 is 15 amino acids long. V lost 3 bases to trimming and J lost 2 bases, with 14 bases between them. In nucleotides, the CDR3 is TGTGCCAGCTCACCCACCCAGGGTGAGGCCTACGAGCAGTACTTC. Its translation is CASSPTQGEAYEQYF.

The gene calls are TRBV19 and TRBJ2-3; 7 positions match TRBD1. CDR1 and CDR2 from the germline V gene are LNHDA and SQIVND (reference sequence). With 3 bases clipped from V and 2 bases from J, the junction kept 14 bases outside the gene matches. This CDR3 has 18 residues. CDR3 in DNA: TGTGCCAGTAGTATCCAGGGGGACCTAGAGAGGGCCACAGATACGCAGTATTTT. It translates to CASSIQGDLERATDTQYF.

The chain combines TRBV7-6 with TRBJ2-2, with D unresolved. V dropped 5 bases and J dropped 4 bases, with 8 bases sitting between them. The CDR3 covers 13 residues. Per germline, CDR1 SGHVS and CDR2 FNYEAQ. CDR3 protein: CASSPSRTGELFF. CDR3 in DNA: TGTGCCAGCAGCCCTTCCCGCACCGGGGAGCTGTTTTTT. Based on the CDR3 plus reference TRBV7-6 and TRBJ2-2, the full variable domain is GAGVSQSPRYKVTKRGQDVALRCDPISGHVSLYWYRQALGQGPEFLTYFNYEAQQDKSGLPNDRFSAERPEGSISTLTIQRTEQRDSAMYRCASSPSRTGELFFGEGSRLTVL.

The rearrangement links TRBV5-1 to TRBJ2-7; possibly TRBD1 for D (6 bases). Per germline, CDR1 SGHRS and CDR2 YFSETQ. Trimming left V 6 bases short and J 6 bases short, with 25 bases between. The CDR3 runs to 16 residues. CDR3 region: CASKLSGQPSGLEQYF. DNA for the CDR3: TGCGCCAGCAAACTTTCGGGACAACCTTCTGGACTCGAGCAGTACTTC.

The rearrangement uses TRBV5-6 and TRBJ1-6, with 7 bases that match TRBD1. Germline V lookup: CDR1 SGHDT, CDR2 YYEEEE. This CDR3 comprises 16 residues. V shed 0 bases and J 4 bases; nucleotides not matched to a gene: 4. The chain's CDR3 is CASSLAGTDYNSPLHF. As DNA, the CDR3 is TGTGCCAGCAGCTTGGCCGGGACAGATTATAATTCACCCCTCCACTTT.

The chain links TRBV20-1 to TRBJ1-2; D remains unclear. This CDR3 has 11 residues. Germline lookup yields CDR1 DFQATT and CDR2 SNEGSKA (reference sequence). The V gene lost 3 bases and the J gene lost 4 bases, with 6 bases spanning the gap. CDR3: CSARGVYGYTF. Written as DNA, the CDR3 is TGCAGTGCTAGGGGAGTCTATGGCTACACCTTC.

This sequence joins TRBV29-1 and TRBJ1-1; 9 positions agree with TRBD1. Germline trimming cut 6 bases from V and 5 bases from J; bases unmatched to any gene: 10. The CDR3 extends over 14 amino acids. Germline V gene sequence: CDR1 SQVTM, CDR2 ANQGSEA. The CDR3: CSVATGTGPTEAFF. The CDR3 DNA reads TGCAGCGTGGCCACCGGGACAGGGCCAACTGAAGCTTTCTTT.

In this sample, this clone turned up a few times. CDR3 in amino acids: CASSPWTSGDQETQYF. DNA for the CDR3: TGTGCCAGCAGCCCCTGGACTAGCGGCGATCAAGAGACCCAGTACTTC. The chain joins TRBV3-1 (or the pseudogene TRBV3-2) to TRBJ2-5; TRBD2 agrees at 10 bases. The germline V gene has CDR1 LGHDT and CDR2 YNNKEL (reference sequence). The J segment lost 2 bases and the V segment lost 4 bases, leaving 7 bases of the junction unmatched. CDR3 length: 16 amino acids.

This clone was counted many times. The CDR3 spells CAWSPPDRDTGELFF. DNA of the CDR3: TGTGCCTGGAGTCCGCCGGACAGGGACACCGGGGAGCTGTTTTTT. The chain couples TRBV30 to TRBJ2-2; TRBD1 aligns across 8 bases. The V and J ends lost 2 bases and 3 bases, in that order; junction bases with no gene match: 5. Germline V gene lookup returns CDR1 GTSNPN and CDR2 SVGIG (reference sequence). The CDR3 has 15 residues.

The V and J genes are TRBV4-2 and TRBJ2-1; 9 nucleotides align to TRBD2. Losses at the gene ends were 0 bases for V and 2 bases for J; bases not matched to a gene: 2. Germline lookup yields CDR1 LGHNA and CDR2 YNFKEQ. This CDR3 has 16 residues. Here the CDR3 reads CASSQDQRGAYNEQFF. CDR3 DNA sequence: TGTGCCAGCAGCCAAGATCAGCGGGGGGCCTACAATGAGCAGTTCTTC.

The CDR3, as DNA: TGTGCCAGCTCACCACGGACAGGGGAGAGGACCGGGGAGCTGTTTTTT. It yields the protein CASSPRTGERTGELFF. The V and J genes are TRBV18 and TRBJ2-2, with 9 bases aligning to TRBD1. The V gene's germline CDR1 is KGHSH and CDR2 LQKENI. The CDR3 is 16 residues long. V lost 1 base, J lost 5 bases, and 5 bases stayed unmatched.

This clone was counted a few times. V usage is TRBV7-6 and J usage is TRBJ2-3; possibly TRBD1 for D (6 bases). CDR1 SGHVS and CDR2 FNYEAQ come from the germline V gene. V lost 2 bases and J lost 2, with 11 bases in between. The CDR3 runs to 15 residues. The CDR3 loop reads CASSLLDRPTDTQYF. CDR3 bases: TGTGCCAGCAGCTTATTGGACAGACCCACAGATACGCAGTATTTT.